Below, 26 T cell receptor beta chains from the same sample are listed, as sequenced in a study of Graves' ophthalmopathy and Graves' hyperthyroidism. The TCR beta CDR3 regions underwent amplification from RNA transcripts. First-round RT-PCR used HTBI primers; second-round multiplex PCR followed. TCRdb itself ran the multiplex PCR reads through MiXCR, one entry per CDR3 protein. The sample lists around 1.1 million distinct CDR3 sequences, 35% to 40% occurring once. Source material: peripheral blood or thyroid tissue (not recorded which). The receptors were sampled from an adult man with Graves' hyperthyroidism.

This clonotype has more than one count but fewer than ten. The V and J genes are TRBV7-2 and TRBJ1-2; 9 nucleotides line up with TRBD1. CDR1 SGHTA and CDR2 FQGNSA come from the germline V gene. The length of the CDR3 is 17 residues. Unmatched junction bases numbered 18, after V lost 6 bases and J lost 7 bases. CDR3 DNA sequence: TGTGCCAGCAGGGGGGGGTACAGGGGGCCCGTGGGAGGTGGCTACACCTTC. The encoded protein is CASRGGYRGPVGGGYTF.

As concerns this clonotype: A much larger clone differs from this one at a single base, so this may be a read error. The V and J genes are TRBV7-9 and TRBJ2-5; D tentatively fits TRBD1 or TRBD2 (5 bases each). V dropped 5 bases and J dropped 5 bases, with 12 bases sitting between them. Per the germline V gene, CDR1 is SEHNR and CDR2 is FQNEAQ (reference sequence). The length of the CDR3 is 13 residues. CDR3 DNA: TGTGCCAGCAGCCCGGGGACCCATGAGACCCAGTACTTC. Amino acids: CASSPGTHETQYF.

CDR3 DNA sequence: TGTGCCAGCACTCATTTCGAGGGGGCTGGGGCCAACGTCCTGACTTTC. Translation: CASTHFEGAGANVLTF. This chain links TRBV7-6 with TRBJ2-6; D is possibly TRBD1 (6 bases). This CDR3 has 16 amino acids. CDR1 is SGHVS and CDR2 is FNYEAQ in the germline V gene. With 7 bases removed from V and 2 bases from J, the gap between germline ends came to 15 bases.

This clonotype showed up many times. V gene TRBV7-9 combines with J gene TRBJ1-6, with D unresolved. Germline V lookup: CDR1 SEHNR, CDR2 FQNEAQ (reference sequence). V lost 5 bases, J lost 5 bases, and 10 bases lay in between. The CDR3 totals 14 residues. In DNA, the CDR3 is TGTGCCAGCAGCCGTGCGGGGAATAATTCACCCCTCCACTTT. It translates to CASSRAGNNSPLHF.

This clonotype was counted between two and nine times. This sequence joins TRBV18 and TRBJ2-7; D gene ambiguous. Trimming pared 5 bases from V and 0 bases from J, leaving 11 bases between. The CDR3 covers 14 residues. Germline V gene lookup returns CDR1 KGHSH and CDR2 LQKENI. The CDR3 sequence is CASSTQESSYEQYF. In DNA, the CDR3 is TGTGCCAGCTCAACTCAGGAGAGCTCCTACGAGCAGTACTTC.

The V and J genes are TRBV9 and TRBJ1-3; D uncertain. The CDR3 totals 14 residues. V shed 6 bases and J shed 2 bases, with 12 bases lying between them. Germline loops: CDR1 SGDLS, CDR2 YYNGEE. CDR3: CASTEGLAGNTIYF. CDR3 DNA sequence: TGTGCCAGCACGGAGGGATTGGCTGGAAACACCATATATTTT.

This clonotype was recorded many times. The rearrangement links TRBV7-8 to TRBJ2-5; 16 nucleotides line up with TRBD2. CDR3 length: 18 amino acids. After removal of 5 bases from V and 5 bases from J, the junction contained 11 bases not matched to a gene. Germline assignment: CDR1 SGHVS and CDR2 FQNEAQ. The CDR3 sequence is CASSAAGTSGRAWETQYF. Written as DNA, the CDR3 is TGTGCCAGCAGCGCAGCCGGGACTAGCGGGAGGGCTTGGGAGACCCAGTACTTC. The full variable domain, in which reference TRBV7-8 and TRBJ2-5 provide the parts outside the CDR3, is GAGVSQSPRYKVAKRGQDVALRCDPISGHVSLFWYQQALGQGPEFLTYFQNEAQLDKSGLPSDRFFAERPEGSVSTLKIQRTQQEDSAVYLCASSAAGTSGRAWETQYFGPGTRLLVL.

The V call is TRBV19, the J call TRBJ2-7; 14 bases agree with TRBD2. This CDR3 comprises 19 residues. Per germline, CDR1 LNHDA and CDR2 SQIVND (reference sequence). V was clipped by 4 bases and J by 0 bases; unmatched bases: 11. The CDR3, as DNA: TGTGCCAGTAGTACCACCCGCGGACTAGCGGGGGGCAGCTCCTACGAGCAGTACTTC. Its protein is CASSTTRGLAGGSSYEQYF.

Remarks on this clonotype: This may be a read error: a much more frequent sequence differs by one nucleotide. The chain has TRBV10-3 and TRBJ1-6, with D hard to call. This CDR3 has 13 amino acids. Germline V gene data show CDR1 as ENHRY and CDR2 as SYGVKD. V was cut by 6 bases and J by 9 bases, with 12 bases left in between. CDR3 loop: CAIRALQGSPLHF. The CDR3 bases are TGTGCCATCAGGGCCCTACAAGGTTCACCCCTCCACTTT.

This chain connects TRBV12-3 or TRBV12-4 to TRBJ1-3, with D hard to call. The germline V and J ends were trimmed by 8 bases and 0 bases, with 11 bases remaining between them. This CDR3 has 14 residues. As DNA, the CDR3 is TGTGCCAGCCGTAGCTGGAGCTCTGGAAACACCATATATTTT. Its protein product is CASRSWSSGNTIYF.

This chain links TRBV7-9 with TRBJ2-5, with D perhaps matching TRBD2 (6 bases). Trimming cost V 4 bases and J 9 bases, with 15 bases left between them. Germline assignment: CDR1 SEHNR and CDR2 FQNEAQ (reference sequence). The CDR3 is made up of 13 amino acids. The CDR3 loop is CASSSQWWEAQYF. The DNA for the CDR3 is TGTGCCAGCAGCTCCCAGTGGTGGGAGGCCCAGTACTTC.

This clonotype came up a few times. V is TRBV7-9 and J is TRBJ2-7; 8 nucleotides align to TRBD1. Germline V gene sequence: CDR1 SEHNR, CDR2 FQNEAQ (reference sequence). V lost 8 bases, J lost 3 bases, and 3 bases stayed unmatched. The CDR3 runs 12 residues. As DNA, the CDR3 is TGTGCCAGCCGGGACAGGTTCTACGAGCAGTACTTC. Translating gives CASRDRFYEQYF.

This clonotype has just a few counts. The rearrangement joins TRBV12-5 to TRBJ2-7, with 9 bases that match TRBD1. Trimming removed 5 bases from V and 1 base from J; junction bases left unmatched: 9. CDR3 length: 16 residues. CDR1 is LGHNT and CDR2 is FRNRAP in the germline V gene. Here the CDR3 reads CASGPAGQGCSYEQYF. Here the CDR3 DNA reads TGTGCTAGTGGTCCCGCCGGACAGGGGTGTTCCTACGAGCAGTACTTC. Drawing the rest from reference TRBV12-5 and TRBJ2-7, the complete variable domain is DARVTQTPRHKVTEMGQEVTMRCQPILGHNTVFWYRQTMMQGLELLAYFRNRAPLDDSGMPKDRFSAEMPDATLATLKIQPSEPRDSAVYFCASGPAGQGCSYEQYFGPGTRLTVT.

As for this clonotype: At one end the junction does not follow the germline gene, possibly because of a read error. The chain employs TRBV10-3 and TRBJ2-7; D is unresolved. This CDR3 region has 13 residues. In germline, CDR1 is ENHRY, CDR2 SYGVKD. The CDR3 protein is CASSLTEYYEQYF. In DNA, the CDR3 is TGTGCCAGCAGTTTAACAGAGTACTACGAGCAGTACTTC.

This clonotype was recorded at least ten times. The J gene is TRBJ1-1, the V gene TRBV4-3; D is unresolved. V dropped 3 bases and J dropped 1 base, with 6 bases sitting between them. CDR1 and CDR2 from the germline V gene are LGHNA and YSLEER. The CDR3 contains 13 residues. CDR3 sequence (DNA): TGCGCCAGCAGCCATTTAAGGAACACTGAAGCTTTCTTT. Amino acid sequence: CASSHLRNTEAFF.

This chain joins TRBV7-2 and TRBJ1-5, with 7 bases fitting TRBD1. The trim removed 5 bases at V and 5 bases at J, leaving 6 bases unmatched. The CDR3 length is 14 residues. Per the germline V gene, CDR1 is SGHTA and CDR2 is FQGNSA. The CDR3 bases are TGTGCCAGCAGCATACAGGGGTCGGATCAGCCCCAGCATTTT. As protein: CASSIQGSDQPQHF.

Many counts were recorded for this clonotype. The V call is TRBV7-3, the J call TRBJ1-4; 7 bases fit TRBD1. Germline V CDR1 and CDR2: SGHTA, FQGTGA. The CDR3 covers 14 residues. V lost 5 bases, J lost 8 bases, and 8 bases stayed unmatched. The CDR3 reads CASSTDRVREKLFF. CDR3 nucleotides: TGTGCCAGCAGCACCGACAGGGTGCGCGAAAAACTGTTTTTT.

This clonotype was counted between two and nine times. This chain links TRBV6-5 with TRBJ2-7; possibly TRBD1 for D (6 bases). This CDR3 is 15 amino acids long. Per the germline V gene, CDR1 is MNHEY and CDR2 is SVGAGI. Trimming removed 0 bases at V and 4 bases at J, with 13 bases between. The DNA for the CDR3 is TGTGCCAGCAGTTACTCATCAGGGGCCGTATACGAGCAGTACTTC. This encodes CASSYSSGAVYEQYF.

This chain joins TRBV4-3 and TRBJ2-5; 7 nucleotides align to TRBD1. The CDR3 runs to 14 residues. CDR1 is LGHNA, CDR2 YSLEER, per germline. Losses at the gene ends were 3 bases for V and 5 bases for J; bases not matched to a gene: 6. CDR3 loop: CASSQGTRGETQYF. The CDR3 DNA sequence: TGCGCCAGCAGCCAGGGAACCAGGGGGGAGACCCAGTACTTC.

This clonotype was counted only a few times. The V call is TRBV20-1, the J call TRBJ2-7; 11 bases align to TRBD2. Germline V gene data show CDR1 as DFQATT and CDR2 as SNEGSKA (reference sequence). The CDR3 is 13 amino acids. V was pared by 3 bases and J by 9 bases, with 7 bases of the junction left unmatched. The DNA for the CDR3 is TGCAGTGCTAGGGTAGCGGGAGGGTCCGCGCAGTACTTC. As protein: CSARVAGGSAQYF.

This clonotype was seen only a few times. The genes are TRBV4-2 and TRBJ2-7; possibly TRBD1 or TRBD2 for D (5 bases each). Germline V gene data show CDR1 as LGHNA and CDR2 as YNFKEQ. Deletions cut 8 bases from V and 3 bases from J, with 20 bases between. The CDR3 length is 15 residues. CDR3 DNA: TGTGCCAGCGCCCGGAGAGGGGCCTACATCTACGAGCAGTACTTC. This codes for CASARRGAYIYEQYF.

This clonotype was counted a few times. The chain is built from TRBV19 and TRBJ1-3; 7 nucleotides agree with TRBD1. J lost 0 bases, V lost 1 base, and 3 bases had no gene match. The CDR3 contains 16 residues. Germline CDR1 LNHDA, CDR2 SQIVND (reference sequence). The CDR3 sequence is CASSIGDRRSGNTIYF. The CDR3 DNA reads TGTGCCAGTAGTATAGGGGACAGACGCTCTGGAAACACCATATATTTT.

In its sample, this clonotype was seen a few times. The rearrangement uses TRBV7-9 and TRBJ1-5; a weak D match, TRBD1 (5 bases). V gave up 7 bases and J gave up 5 bases, with 12 bases separating them. The CDR3 length is 13 residues. Germline CDR1 SEHNR, CDR2 FQNEAQ (reference sequence). CDR3 nucleotides: TGTGCCAGCACCGTGGGGGGGGATCAGCCCCAGCATTTT. This sequence encodes CASTVGGDQPQHF.

The gene calls are TRBV6-5 and TRBJ1-5; possible D gene TRBD1, 6 bases. Trimming shortened V by 2 bases and J by 0 bases, and 17 bases separated the two germline ends. CDR1 and CDR2 (germline): MNHEY, SVGAGI. The CDR3 runs 18 residues. The CDR3 nucleotides are TGTGCCAGCAGTTACCCCGGAGGACAGTTCTATAGCAATCAGCCCCAGCATTTT. This codes for CASSYPGGQFYSNQPQHF.

With respect to this clonotype: A much larger clonotype is one base distant, so this may be a read error. It is likely a read error, because the conserved phenylalanine at the end of the CDR3 is missing. The chain has TRBV29-1 and TRBJ2-5, with TRBD1 matching over 12 bases. J was trimmed by 4 bases and V by 5 bases; bases with no gene match: 8. The CDR3 covers 15 residues. The germline gives CDR1 SQVTM, CDR2 ANQGSEA. The CDR3 region is CSVIPGQGALETQYL. CDR3 coding DNA: TGCAGCGTTATACCGGGACAGGGGGCCCTAGAGACCCAGTACCTC.

There are a few counts of this clonotype. The chain links TRBV20-1 to TRBJ2-5; perhaps TRBD2 as D (7 bases). The V gene lost 0 bases and the J gene lost 4 bases, with 15 bases spanning the gap. Germline V gives CDR1 DFQATT, CDR2 SNEGSKA (reference sequence). The CDR3 is 15 residues long. DNA of the CDR3: TGCAGTGCTAGAGATCCCACGGGGGGCATAGAGACCCAGTACTTC. Residues: CSARDPTGGIETQYF.